This is a list of T cell receptor beta chains from one sample in a study of shared clonotypes between healthy human individuals. Method: immunoSEQ multiplex PCR; TCRdb's copy keeps in-frame clones and lacks some. The sample includes about 1,900,000 clones, less than 95% of them seen just once. Sample: naive CD8+ T cells sorted from blood. The receptors come from a man in his late teens or twenties in good health. The CDR3 runs from the conserved cysteine through the conserved F or W. The order of the fields is J gene, clone size, V gene, CDR3 length, D gene, CDR3 DNA, CDR3 protein. The D gene is left open where the match is weak. A clone size is listed for some rows: how often the clone was seen (once, few, many), or a class if it is expanded.

TRBJ2-7 - TRBV11-3 14 - TGTGCCAGCAGCTTAACGGGAGTTTCCTACGAGCAGTACTTC CASSLTGVSYEQYF
TRBJ1-4 once TRBV4-3 21 - TGCGCCAGCAGCCAAGATCTCTCCGTGGTGGGGGGCTCGGAGATTAATGAAAAACTGTTTTTT CASSQDLSVVGGSEINEKLFF
TRBJ1-3 - TRBV11-2 15 - TGTGCCAGCAGCTTAGTATTAGGGCAGGGGCCCACCATATATTTT CASSLVLGQGPTIYF
TRBJ2-1 - TRBV29-1 13 - TGCAGCGTTGGTTTCCCACCCGACTTGGAGCAGTTCTTC CSVGFPPDLEQFF
TRBJ2-7 - TRBV2 12 - TGTGCCAGCGGGCTAAACCTTGTTCAAAAAAGCTTC CASGLNLVQKSF
TRBJ2-2 - TRBV28 14 TRBD2 TGTGCCAGCAGTTTAGGCGGGGGGCCCGGGGAGCTGTTTTTT CASSLGGGPGELFF
TRBJ1-5 - TRBV27 14 - TGTGCCAGCAGTTGGGGAGGCAGCAATCAGCCCCAGCATTTT CASSWGGSNQPQHF
TRBJ2-7 - TRBV6-1 16 - TGTGCCAGCAGTGAATTCCCTTATGAGGGCAGTTACGAGCAGTACTTC CASSEFPYEGSYEQYF
TRBJ1-1 - TRBV7-9 11 - TGTGCCAGCAGCTTAATAACTGAAGCTTTCTTT CASSLITEAFF
TRBJ1-2 - TRBV10-2 13 - TGCGCCAGCAGTGGGACAAGTAACTATGGCTACACCTTC CASSGTSNYGYTF
TRBJ2-5 - TRBV7-9 13 - TGTGCCAGCAGCCTTAGAGGGGAGGAGACCCAGTACTTC CASSLRGEETQYF
TRBJ1-5 - TRBV4-1 15 TRBD1 TGCGCCAGCAGCCAATCCGGACAGGGCGAGCAGCCCCAGCATTTT CASSQSGQGEQPQHF
TRBJ1-4 - TRBV5-6 17 - TGTGCCAGCCCGACAGGACAAGAGAGAGCAACTAATGAAAAACTGTTTTTT CASPTGQERATNEKLFF
TRBJ1-6 - TRBV2 17 - TGTGCCAGCAGAAGTGGGGCCGGGCACTCCTATAATTCACCCCTCCACTTT CASRSGAGHSYNSPLHF
TRBJ1-2 - TRBV14 16 - TGTGCCAGCAGCCCAAGAGTGGCTGGCGCTTACTATGGCTACACCTTC CASSPRVAGAYYGYTF
TRBJ2-1 - TRBV11-3 12 - TGTGCCAGCAGCTATAGGGACGGGCTTGGGTTCTTC CASSYRDGLGFF
TRBJ2-3 - TRBV6-6 13 - TGTGCCAGCAGTTACGCTGGTTGGGATACGCAGTATTTT CASSYAGWDTQYF
TRBJ2-1 - TRBV5-1 20 TRBD2 TGCGCCAGCAGCTTGGCCAAGCTAGCGGGAAGTCCCACGATATACAATGAGCAGTTCTTC CASSLAKLAGSPTIYNEQFF
TRBJ1-5 - TRBV9 15 TRBD1 TGTGCCAGCAGCGTCTCGGACAGGGGCAATCAGCCCCAGCATTTT CASSVSDRGNQPQHF
TRBJ2-3 - TRBV10-1 14 - TGCGCCAGCAGTGATGCCCTAAGCACAGATACGCAGTATTTT CASSDALSTDTQYF
TRBJ2-6 once TRBV5-6 15 - TGTGCCAGCAGCTTGGCTTATTCTGGGGCCAACGTCCTGACTTTC CASSLAYSGANVLTF
TRBJ2-3 - TRBV6-6 16 TRBD2 TGTGCCAGCAGTTACGTACTAGCGGGACGGCCAGATACGCAGTATTTT CASSYVLAGRPDTQYF
TRBJ1-2 - TRBV5-1 16 - TGCGCCAGCAGCTTGGGTGGGACTGAGCTTAACTATGGCTACACCTTC CASSLGGTELNYGYTF
TRBJ1-1 - TRBV19 11 - TGTGCCAGTAGTGAGTTTAGTGAAGCTTTCTTT CASSEFSEAFF
TRBJ2-4 - TRBV15 12 - TGTGCCACCCAGGGGGGAGAGGACATTCAGTACTTC CATQGGEDIQYF
TRBJ2-3 - TRBV19 18 - TGTGCCAGTAGTATCTGGCTAGTAGGAGGGGTGGGTACAGATACGCAGTATTTT CASSIWLVGGVGTDTQYF
TRBJ2-2 - TRBV7-9 15 TRBD2 TGTGCCAGCAGCGCAACTAGCGGGAGTGACGGGGAGCTGTTTTTT CASSATSGSDGELFF
TRBJ2-7 - TRBV7-2 16 - TGTGCCAGCAGCTTACGTGTCCTGGGACAAGCCTACGAGCAGTACTTC CASSLRVLGQAYEQYF
TRBJ2-7 - TRBV5-1 14 - TGCGCCAGCAGCTCACCGGGGGAATTTTACGAGCAGTACTTC CASSSPGEFYEQYF
TRBJ2-2 - TRBV29-1 16 - TGCAGCGTTGAAGATCGTAAGAGCTTGAACACCGGGGAGCTGTTTTTT CSVEDRKSLNTGELFF
TRBJ2-7 - TRBV29-1 15 TRBD1 TGCAGCTCCCAACAGGGGGCGTGCGAGATATACGAGCAGTACTTC CSSQQGACEIYEQYF
TRBJ1-1 - TRBV5-1 17 TRBD1 TGCGCCAGCAGCCCGAGGGGGACAGGGGGCGCGAGCACTGAAGCTTTCTTT CASSPRGTGGASTEAFF
TRBJ2-5 once TRBV4-3 16 TRBD2 TGCGCCAGCAGAGAGAGACTAGCGGGAGAGGAAGAGACCCAGTACTTC CASRERLAGEEETQYF
TRBJ1-3 few TRBV13 15 - TGTGCCAGCCTTGCAACCGGGACCCTTGGAAACACCATATATTTT CASLATGTLGNTIYF
TRBJ1-1 - TRBV19 15 - TGTGCCAGTAGTGTAATACAGGGACCCAAGGCTGAAGCTTTCTTT CASSVIQGPKAEAFF
TRBJ2-3 - TRBV10-1 15 - TGCGCCAGCAGTGAGACATGGAACGAAGCAGGCACGCAGTATTTT CASSETWNEAGTQYF
TRBJ1-2 - TRBV4-1 14 TRBD1 TGCGCCAGCAGCCCTCCAGGGCAGGGGGGAGGCTACACCTTC CASSPPGQGGGYTF
TRBJ2-1 - TRBV14 13 TRBD2 TGTGCCAGCAGGCAGCGGGGCAACAATGAGCAGTTCTTC CASRQRGNNEQFF
TRBJ2-2 - TRBV5-6 19 - TGTGCCAGCAGCTTACCGGTACTCGACATCGGCGCGAACACCGGGGAGCTGTTTTTT CASSLPVLDIGANTGELFF
TRBJ2-1 - TRBV28 12 - TGTGCCACCCAATCGGACTACAATGAGCAGTTCTTC CATQSDYNEQFF
TRBJ1-4 - TRBV7-9 17 - TGTGCCAGCAGCTCCCCCCGGGGGGCCGGGTTATCTGAAAAACTGTTTTTT CASSSPRGAGLSEKLFF
TRBJ2-7 - TRBV29-1 15 - TGCAGCGTGTTTGGGGACACGGAAGCTTCCTACGAGCAGTACTTC CSVFGDTEASYEQYF
TRBJ2-5 - TRBV5-4 17 TRBD1 TGTGCCAGCAGCTTTTTAAGGGACAGGCTCTACCAAGAGACCCAGTACTTC CASSFLRDRLYQETQYF
TRBJ2-1 - TRBV28 15 - TGTGCCAGCAGTTTCAGTGAGAGCTCCTACAATGAGCAGTTCTTC CASSFSESSYNEQFF
TRBJ2-1 - TRBV4-1 17 TRBD2 TGCGCCAGCAGCCAAGAGGGAATAGCGGGAGTCTACAATGAGCAGTTCTTC CASSQEGIAGVYNEQFF
TRBJ1-5 - TRBV5-1 15 TRBD1 TGCGCCAGCAGCAGCGGGACAGGGGGCAATCAGCCCCAGCATTTT CASSSGTGGNQPQHF
TRBJ2-3 - TRBV18 15 - TGTGCCAGCTCACCAGGGGCCCTCAGCACAGATACGCAGTATTTT CASSPGALSTDTQYF
TRBJ2-3 - TRBV14 10 - TGTGCCAGCAAGGGACCCTATGGGTATTTT CASKGPYGYF
TRBJ2-1 - TRBV28 13 - TGTGCCAGCAGTTTATCCCGCTACAATGAGCAGTTCTTC CASSLSRYNEQFF
TRBJ2-7 - TRBV29-1 13 - TGCAGCGTTGAAACGGACAGCTCCTACGAGCAGTACTTC CSVETDSSYEQYF